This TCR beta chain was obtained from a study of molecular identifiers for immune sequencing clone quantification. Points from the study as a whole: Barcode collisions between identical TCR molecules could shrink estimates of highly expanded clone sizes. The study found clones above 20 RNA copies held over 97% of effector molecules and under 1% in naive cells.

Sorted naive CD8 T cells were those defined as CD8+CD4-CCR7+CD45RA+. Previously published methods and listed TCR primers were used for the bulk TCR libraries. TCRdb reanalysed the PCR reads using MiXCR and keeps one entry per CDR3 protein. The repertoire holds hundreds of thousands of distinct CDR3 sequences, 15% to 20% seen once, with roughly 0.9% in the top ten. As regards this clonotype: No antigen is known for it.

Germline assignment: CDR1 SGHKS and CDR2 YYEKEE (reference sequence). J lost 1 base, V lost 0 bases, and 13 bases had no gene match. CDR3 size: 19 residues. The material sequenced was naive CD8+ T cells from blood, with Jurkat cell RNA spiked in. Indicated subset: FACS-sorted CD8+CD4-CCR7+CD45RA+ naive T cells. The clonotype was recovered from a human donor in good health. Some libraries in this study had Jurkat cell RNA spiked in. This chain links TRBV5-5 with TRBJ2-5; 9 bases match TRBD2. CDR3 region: CASSLGVGGREGRQETQYF. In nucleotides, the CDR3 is TGTGCCAGCAGCTTGGGAGTAGGCGGGCGGGAGGGCCGCCAAGAGACCCAGTACTTC.